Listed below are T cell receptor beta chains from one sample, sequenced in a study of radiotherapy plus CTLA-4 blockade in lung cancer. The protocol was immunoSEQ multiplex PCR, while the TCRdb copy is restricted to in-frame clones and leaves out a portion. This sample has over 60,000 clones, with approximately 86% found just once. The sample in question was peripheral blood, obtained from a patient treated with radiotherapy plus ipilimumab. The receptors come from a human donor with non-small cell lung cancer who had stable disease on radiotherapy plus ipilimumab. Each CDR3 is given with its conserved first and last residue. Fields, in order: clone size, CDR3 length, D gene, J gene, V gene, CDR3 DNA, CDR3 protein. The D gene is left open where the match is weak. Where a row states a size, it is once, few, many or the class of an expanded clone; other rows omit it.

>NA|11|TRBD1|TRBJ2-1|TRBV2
TGTGCCAGCAGGGGACAGGTTGAGCAGTTCTTC
CASRGQVEQFF
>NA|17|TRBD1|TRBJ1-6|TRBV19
TGTGCCAGTAGCCCAGTCCGGACAGGGAATTCTAATTCACCCCTCCACTTT
CASSPVRTGNSNSPLHF
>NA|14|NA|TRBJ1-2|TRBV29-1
TGCAGCGTTTTGGGGGGCGTATTTGACTATGGCTACACCTTC
CSVLGGVFDYGYTF
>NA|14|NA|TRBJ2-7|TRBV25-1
TGTGCCAGCAGTGGCTTACCTGGGGCCTACGAGCAGTACTTC
CASSGLPGAYEQYF
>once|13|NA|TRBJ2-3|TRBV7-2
TGTGCCAGCAGCTGGCAACCAGGAGATACGCAGTATTTT
CASSWQPGDTQYF
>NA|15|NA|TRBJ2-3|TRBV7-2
TGTGCCAGCAGCTTAGACAGATTGCGCACAGATACGCAGTATTTT
CASSLDRLRTDTQYF
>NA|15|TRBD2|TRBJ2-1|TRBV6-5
TGTGCCAGCAGTTATGAACTAGCGGGAGGAGGGGAGCAGTTCTTC
CASSYELAGGGEQFF
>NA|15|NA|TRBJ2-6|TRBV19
TGTGCCAGTAGTATAAAAGGCTCTGGGGCCAACGTCCTGACTTTC
CASSIKGSGANVLTF
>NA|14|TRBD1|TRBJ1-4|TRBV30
TGTGCCTGGAGTCGAGGGACAGGGGTTGAAAAACTGTTTTTT
CAWSRGTGVEKLFF
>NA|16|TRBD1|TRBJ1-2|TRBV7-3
TGTGCCAGCAGCTTAACGCCGACAGGGGGAAACTATGGCTACACCTTC
CASSLTPTGGNYGYTF
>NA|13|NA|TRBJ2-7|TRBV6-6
TGTGCCAGCAGGGACGGGGAATTTTACGAGCAGTACTTC
CASRDGEFYEQYF
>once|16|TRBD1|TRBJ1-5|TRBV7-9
TGTGCCAGCAGCGTAGGTGGACAGGGGGCCCATCAGCCCCAGCATTTT
CASSVGGQGAHQPQHF
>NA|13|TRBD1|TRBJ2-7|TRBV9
TGTGCCAGCAGCGCCCCCGGGACAGGGAAGCAGTACTTC
CASSAPGTGKQYF
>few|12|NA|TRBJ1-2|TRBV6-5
TGTGCCAGCAGTCCCGGACCTGCTGGCTACACCTTC
CASSPGPAGYTF
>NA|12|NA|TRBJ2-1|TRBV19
TGTGCCAGTAGCATGCCCCCAAATGAGCAGTTCTTC
CASSMPPNEQFF
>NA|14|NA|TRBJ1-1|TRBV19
TGTGCCAGTAATCCAGGGTACTTGAACACTGAAGCTTTCTTT
CASNPGYLNTEAFF
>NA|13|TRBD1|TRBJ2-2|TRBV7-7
TGTGCCAGCAGCCGACAGGGGACCGGGGAGCTGTTTTTT
CASSRQGTGELFF
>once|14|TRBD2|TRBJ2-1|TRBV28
TGTGCCAGTACTAGCGGTAGCTCCTACAATGAGCAGTTCTTC
CASTSGSSYNEQFF
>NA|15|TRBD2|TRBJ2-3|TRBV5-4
TGTGCCAGCAGCTTCCCTAGCGGGAGGGGAGATACGCAGTATTTT
CASSFPSGRGDTQYF
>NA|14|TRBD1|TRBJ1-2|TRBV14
TGTGCCAGCAGCCAAGGGGGGGACAGGGCTGGCTACACCTTC
CASSQGGDRAGYTF
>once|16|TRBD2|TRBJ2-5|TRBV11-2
TGTGCCAGCAGCCGATCGGGCGGGAGGCCAGGGGAGACCCAGTACTTC
CASSRSGGRPGETQYF
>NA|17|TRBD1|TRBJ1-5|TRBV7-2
TGTGCCAGCAGCAAAAGACGGACAGGTCGCGGGGATCAGCCCCAGCATTTT
CASSKRRTGRGDQPQHF